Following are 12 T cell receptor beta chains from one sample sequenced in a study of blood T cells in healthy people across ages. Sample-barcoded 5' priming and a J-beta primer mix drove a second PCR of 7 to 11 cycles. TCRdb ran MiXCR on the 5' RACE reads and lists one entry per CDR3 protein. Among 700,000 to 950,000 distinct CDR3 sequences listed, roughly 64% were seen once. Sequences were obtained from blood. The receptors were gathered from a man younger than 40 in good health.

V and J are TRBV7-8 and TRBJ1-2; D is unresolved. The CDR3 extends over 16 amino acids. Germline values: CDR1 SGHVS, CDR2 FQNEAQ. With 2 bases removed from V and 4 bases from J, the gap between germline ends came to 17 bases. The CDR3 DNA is TGTGCCAGCAGCTTAACCAGTCTGGGCCAGCGCTATGGCTACACCTTC. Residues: CASSLTSLGQRYGYTF. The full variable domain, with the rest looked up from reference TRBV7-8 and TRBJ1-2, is GAGVSQSPRYKVAKRGQDVALRCDPISGHVSLFWYQQALGQGPEFLTYFQNEAQLDKSGLPSDRFFAERPEGSVSTLKIQRTQQEDSAVYLCASSLTSLGQRYGYTFGSGTRLTVV.

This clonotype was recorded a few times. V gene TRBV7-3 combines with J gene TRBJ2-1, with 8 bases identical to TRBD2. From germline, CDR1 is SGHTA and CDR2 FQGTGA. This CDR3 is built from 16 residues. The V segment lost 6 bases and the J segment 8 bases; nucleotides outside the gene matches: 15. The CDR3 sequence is CASSPARGRGGDEQFF. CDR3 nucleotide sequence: TGTGCCAGCAGTCCTGCCAGGGGACGGGGGGGTGATGAGCAGTTCTTC.

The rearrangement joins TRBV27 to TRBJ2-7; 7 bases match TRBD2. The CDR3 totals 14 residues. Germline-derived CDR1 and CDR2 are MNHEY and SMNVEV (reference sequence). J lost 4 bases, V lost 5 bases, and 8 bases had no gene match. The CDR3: CASSALGGGYEQYF. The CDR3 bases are TGTGCCAGCAGTGCCCTTGGGGGGGGGTACGAGCAGTACTTC.

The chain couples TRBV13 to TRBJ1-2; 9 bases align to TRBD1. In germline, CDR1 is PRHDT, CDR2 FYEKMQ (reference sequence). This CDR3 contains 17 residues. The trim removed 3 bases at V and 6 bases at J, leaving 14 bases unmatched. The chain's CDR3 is CASSFEGQGYLEDGYTF. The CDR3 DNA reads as TGTGCCAGCAGCTTCGAGGGACAGGGATATCTGGAGGATGGCTACACCTTC.

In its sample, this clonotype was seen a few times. The CDR3 spells CASTSAGTSGSYEQYF. The CDR3 region has the DNA TGTGCCAGCACATCCGCCGGGACTAGCGGCTCCTACGAGCAGTACTTC. This rearrangement joins TRBV28 to TRBJ2-7; the match to TRBD2 covers 11 bases. The germline V gene has CDR1 MDHEN and CDR2 SYDVKM. V was pared by 7 bases and J by 0 bases, with 8 bases of the junction left unmatched. This CDR3 region has 16 residues.

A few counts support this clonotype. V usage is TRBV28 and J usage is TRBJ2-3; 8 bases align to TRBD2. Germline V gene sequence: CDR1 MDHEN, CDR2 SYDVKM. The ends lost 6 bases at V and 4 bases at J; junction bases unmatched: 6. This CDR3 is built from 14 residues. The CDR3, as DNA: TGTGCCAGCAGCACGGGCGGGAGGTCAGATACGCAGTATTTT. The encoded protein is CASSTGGRSDTQYF. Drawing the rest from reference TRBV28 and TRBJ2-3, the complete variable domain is DVKVTQSSRYLVKRTGEKVFLECVQDMDHENMFWYRQDPGLGLRLIYFSYDVKMKEKGDIPEGYSVSREKKERFSLILESASTNQTSMYLCASSTGGRSDTQYFGPGTRLTVL.

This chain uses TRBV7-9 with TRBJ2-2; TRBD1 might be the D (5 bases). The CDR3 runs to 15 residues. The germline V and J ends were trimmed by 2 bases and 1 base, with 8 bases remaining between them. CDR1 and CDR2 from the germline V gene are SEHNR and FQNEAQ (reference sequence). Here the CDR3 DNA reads TGTGCCAGCAGCTTAATCCAGGGGAACACCGGGGAGCTGTTTTTT. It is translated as CASSLIQGNTGELFF.

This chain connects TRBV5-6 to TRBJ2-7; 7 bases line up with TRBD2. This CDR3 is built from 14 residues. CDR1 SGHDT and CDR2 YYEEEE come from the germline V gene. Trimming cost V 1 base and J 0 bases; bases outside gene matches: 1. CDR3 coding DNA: TGTGCCAGCAGCTTGTGCGGGAGCTCCTACGAGCAGTACTTC. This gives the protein CASSLCGSSYEQYF.

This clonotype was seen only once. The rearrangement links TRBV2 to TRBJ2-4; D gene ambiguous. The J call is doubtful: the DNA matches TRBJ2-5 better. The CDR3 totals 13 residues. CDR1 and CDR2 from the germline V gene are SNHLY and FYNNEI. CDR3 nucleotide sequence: TGTGCCAGCAGATTGGACCTTAGTGGGACCCAGTACTTC. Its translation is CASRLDLSGTQYF.

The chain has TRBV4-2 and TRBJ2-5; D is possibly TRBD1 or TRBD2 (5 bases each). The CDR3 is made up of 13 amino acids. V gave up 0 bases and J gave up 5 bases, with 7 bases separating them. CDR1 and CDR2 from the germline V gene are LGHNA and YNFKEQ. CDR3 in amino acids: CASSQERGETQYF. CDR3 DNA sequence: TGTGCCAGCAGCCAAGAGAGGGGCGAGACCCAGTACTTC.

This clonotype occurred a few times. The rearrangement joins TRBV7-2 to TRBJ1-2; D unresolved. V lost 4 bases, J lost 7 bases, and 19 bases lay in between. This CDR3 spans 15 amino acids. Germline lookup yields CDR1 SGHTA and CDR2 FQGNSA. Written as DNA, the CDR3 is TGTGCCAGCAGCTCCCGCCACCCGATCACGGGTGGCTACACCTTC. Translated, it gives CASSSRHPITGGYTF.

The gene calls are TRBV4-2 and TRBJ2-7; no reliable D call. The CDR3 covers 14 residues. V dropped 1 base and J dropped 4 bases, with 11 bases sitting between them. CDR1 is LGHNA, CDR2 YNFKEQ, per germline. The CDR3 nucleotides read TGTGCCAGCAGCCAAGTTGCTAGGGTTTACGAGCAGTACTTC. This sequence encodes CASSQVARVYEQYF.